This entry features one TCR beta chain sequence. The authors' processing: Amplification from reference gene primers served as the basis for estimated nucleated cell counts. Measured with immunoSEQ multiplex PCR; TCRdb has only the in-frame clones, and not every one. V, J and clone size reflect that table, while D and trimming were determined from the DNA. The sample yields about 140,000 clones, almost 80% seen once. This CDR3 is built from 16 residues. The entry originates in a study of blood T cell repertoires in COVID-19. Study summary: Material from acute and convalescent COVID-19 was sourced from the United States, Italy and Spain. PBMCs, B-cell-depleted T cells, or T cells were the source of the cDNA or gDNA that made up the material.

Sequences were obtained from peripheral blood. The V gene is TRBV21-1, the J gene TRBJ2-1; the table's TRBD2 call for D was not verified on the DNA. TRBV21-1 is marked as a pseudogene. The receptor was derived from a man in his sixties who had recovered from COVID-19. CDR3: CASSKKREGIYNEQFF. DNA of the CDR3: TGTGCCAGCAGCAAAAAGAGGGAGGGGATCTACAATGAGCAGTTCTTC.